Listed below are T cell receptor beta chains from one sample, sequenced in a study of response to subunit inactivated influenza vaccine. TCRdb reanalysed the RT-PCR reads using MiXCR and keeps one entry per CDR3 protein. Of approximately 530,000 distinct CDR3 sequences detected, approximately 13% appear once; the ten largest clones hold approximately 14%. The specimen comprised PBMCs from blood, sampled roughly 45 days after vaccination. The receptors come from a man aged 50-60 years who received an inactivated influenza vaccine. Each CDR3 is given with its conserved first and last residue. D genes are given only for firm matches. Where a row states a size, it is once, few, many or the class of an expanded clone; other rows omit it.

TRBV7-2	TRBJ1-5	.	few	16	TGTGCCAGCAGCTTAAACGGGGGCGCAGGCAATCAGCCCCAGCATTTT	CASSLNGGAGNQPQHF
TRBV9	TRBJ2-2	.	few	17	TGTGCCAGCAGCGTAACCAGCGCAATCCTAAACACCGGGGAGCTGTTTTTT	CASSVTSAILNTGELFF
TRBV9	TRBJ2-1	TRBD2	.	17	TGTGCCAGCAGCGCGGGGACTAGCGGACGCGTTGGGAATGAGCAGTTCTTC	CASSAGTSGRVGNEQFF
TRBV20-1	TRBJ2-3	TRBD2	few	16	TGCAGTGCTAGAGATTTGCTAGCGGGAACAACAGATACGCAGTATTTT	CSARDLLAGTTDTQYF
TRBV28	TRBJ2-2	.	.	16	TGTGCCAGCAGTTTAATCGGGGGCGCCGAGGGCGGGGAGCTGTTTTTT	CASSLIGGAEGGELFF
TRBV5-1	TRBJ2-3	TRBD1	.	15	TGCGCCAGCAGCGCGGACAGGGGGGGACCAGATACGCAGTATTTT	CASSADRGGPDTQYF
TRBV7-7	TRBJ2-1	.	many	18	TGTGCCAGCAGCCCAACTGGGCCAGGAGATAGCTCCTACAATGAGCAGTTCTTC	CASSPTGPGDSSYNEQFF
TRBV29-1	TRBJ1-2	TRBD1	.	14	TGCAGCGTTGAGGGACAGGGGACTAACTATGGCTACACCTTC	CSVEGQGTNYGYTF
TRBV12-3/TRBV12-4	TRBJ2-3	.	many	13	TGTGCCAGCAGTTCCGGCGGAGCAGATACGCAGTATTTT	CASSSGGADTQYF
TRBV12-3/TRBV12-4	TRBJ2-2	TRBD1	few	15	TGTGCCAGCGAAACCGGGACAGGGGTTACCGGGGAGCTGTTTTTT	CASETGTGVTGELFF
TRBV11-2	TRBJ1-2	TRBD1	few	13	TGTGCCAGCAGCTCGACAGGGCGTCTTGGCTACACCTTC	CASSSTGRLGYTF
TRBV12-2	TRBJ1-5	.	few	19	TGTGCAAGTCGCTTAGCGGAGGAATCCGACAACAGGTTCCGTCAGCCCCAGCATTTT	CASRLAEESDNRFRQPQHF
TRBV29-1	TRBJ1-3	.	many	13	TGCAGCGTTGCAGTACACTCTGGAAACACCATATATTTT	CSVAVHSGNTIYF
TRBV7-8	TRBJ2-3	.	.	15	TGTGCCAGCAGCTTCTTTCAGGGCGGCACAGATACGCAGTATTTT	CASSFFQGGTDTQYF
TRBV7-2	TRBJ2-2	.	.	15	TGTGCCAGCAGCTTCCAGGACATGCCCACCGGGGAGCTGTTTTTT	CASSFQDMPTGELFF
TRBV5-1	TRBJ2-2	.	few	14	TGCGCCACCAGACCGGGACAGAACACCGGGGAGCTGTTTTTT	CATRPGQNTGELFF
TRBV4-3	TRBJ1-1	.	few	17	TGCGCCAGCAGCCAGGGACCTGAAGACAGGTTGAACACTGAAGCTTTCTTT	CASSQGPEDRLNTEAFF
TRBV20-1	TRBJ2-7	.	few	13	TGCAGTGCTAGATTCGACGGTTCCTACGAGCAGTACTTC	CSARFDGSYEQYF
TRBV30	TRBJ1-2	.	.	14	TGTGCCTGGGGGGTTGGATGGGCTAACTATGGCTACACCTTC	CAWGVGWANYGYTF
TRBV11-1	TRBJ1-2	TRBD1	few	13	TGTGCCAGCAGCCCGGGACAGGACCATGGCTACACCTTC	CASSPGQDHGYTF
TRBV4-1	TRBJ2-2	.	.	16	TGCGCCAGCAGCCAAGTGGGGCCAAGGTCTACCGGGGAGCTGTTTTTT	CASSQVGPRSTGELFF
TRBV20-1	TRBJ2-7	TRBD2	few	14	TGCAGTGTTAAAGGGACTAGCGGCAACTACGAGCAGTACTTC	CSVKGTSGNYEQYF
TRBV3-1	TRBJ1-2	TRBD1	.	14	TGTGCCAGCAGTCGACAGGGACCTAACTATGGCTACACCTTC	CASSRQGPNYGYTF